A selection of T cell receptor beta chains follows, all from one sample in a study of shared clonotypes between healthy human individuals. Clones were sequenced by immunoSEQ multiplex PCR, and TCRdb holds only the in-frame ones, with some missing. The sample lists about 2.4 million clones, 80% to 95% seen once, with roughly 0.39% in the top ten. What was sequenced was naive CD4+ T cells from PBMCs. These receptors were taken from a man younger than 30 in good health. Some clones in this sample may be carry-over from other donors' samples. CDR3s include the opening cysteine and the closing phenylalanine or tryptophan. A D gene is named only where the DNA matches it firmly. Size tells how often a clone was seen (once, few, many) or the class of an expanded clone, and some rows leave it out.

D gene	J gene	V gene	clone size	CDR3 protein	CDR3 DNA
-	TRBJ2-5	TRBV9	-	CASSVAGGPGETQYF	TGTGCCAGCAGCGTTGCCGGCGGCCCGGGAGAGACCCAGTACTTC
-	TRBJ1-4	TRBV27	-	CATKRGLTNEKLFF	TGTGCCACCAAACGGGGGTTAACTAATGAAAAACTGTTTTTT
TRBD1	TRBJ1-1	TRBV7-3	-	CASSYGTGTEAFF	TGTGCCAGCAGCTATGGGACAGGAACTGAAGCTTTCTTT
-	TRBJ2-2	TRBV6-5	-	CASSHGGPGELFF	TGTGCCAGCAGTCACGGTGGTCCCGGGGAGCTGTTTTTT
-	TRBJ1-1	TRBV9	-	CASSPVGRANTEAFF	TGTGCCAGCAGCCCAGTGGGCAGGGCGAACACTGAAGCTTTCTTT
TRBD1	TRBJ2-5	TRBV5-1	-	CASSGQGGETQYF	TGCGCCAGCAGCGGACAGGGTGGGGAGACCCAGTACTTC
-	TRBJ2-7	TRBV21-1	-	CASSPGTGGSHEQYF	TGTGCCAGCAGCCCCGGGACAGGGGGCTCCCACGAGCAGTACTTC
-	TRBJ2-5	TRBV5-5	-	CASSRSGTEETQYF	TGTGCCAGCAGCAGGTCCGGGACGGAAGAGACCCAGTACTTC
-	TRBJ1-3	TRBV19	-	CASKYSSGNTIYF	TGTGCCAGTAAATATAGCTCTGGAAACACCATATATTTT
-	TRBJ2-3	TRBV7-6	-	CASSSLSGASTDTQYF	TGTGCCAGCAGCTCCCTTTCCGGGGCTAGCACAGATACGCAGTATTTT
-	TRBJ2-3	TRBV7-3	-	CASSPSPGASTDTQYF	TGTGCCAGCAGCCCCTCGCCTGGGGCTAGCACAGATACGCAGTATTTT
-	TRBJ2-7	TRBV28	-	CASTGGLLEQYF	TGTGCCAGCACCGGGGGGCTCCTCGAGCAGTACTTC
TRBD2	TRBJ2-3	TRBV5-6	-	CASSLPGSGRGDTQYF	TGTGCCAGCAGCCTACCGGGTAGCGGGAGAGGAGATACGCAGTATTTT
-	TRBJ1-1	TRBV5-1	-	CASRAGWRMNTEAFF	TGCGCCAGCAGGGCAGGGTGGAGGATGAACACTGAAGCTTTCTTT
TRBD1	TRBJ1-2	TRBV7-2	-	CASRSQGSGYGYTF	TGTGCCAGCAGGTCACAGGGGTCCGGCTATGGCTACACCTTC
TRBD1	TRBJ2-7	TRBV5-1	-	CASSKTGDAYEQYF	TGCGCCAGCAGCAAGACAGGGGACGCCTACGAGCAGTACTTC
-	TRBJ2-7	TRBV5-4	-	CASSGPGEQYF	TGTGCCAGCAGCGGGCCGGGCGAGCAGTACTTC
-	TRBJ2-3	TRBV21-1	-	CASLLRGAGRSRNTQYF	TGTGCCAGCCTTTTAAGGGGGGCGGGAAGGAGTAGAAATACGCAGTATTTT
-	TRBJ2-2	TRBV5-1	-	CASYEGGHLTGELFF	TGCGCCAGCTACGAGGGGGGGCACCTTACCGGGGAGCTGTTTTTT
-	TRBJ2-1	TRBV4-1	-	CASSPTTHNEQFF	TGCGCCAGCAGCCCGACGACCCACAATGAGCAGTTCTTC
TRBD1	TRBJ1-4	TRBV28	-	CASRSQGAGEKLFF	TGTGCCAGCAGATCACAGGGGGCGGGTGAAAAACTGTTTTTT
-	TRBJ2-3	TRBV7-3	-	CASSDGITDTQYF	TGTGCCAGCAGCGACGGGATCACAGATACGCAGTATTTT
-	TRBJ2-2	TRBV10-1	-	CASRARGVRQTLTGELFF	TGCGCCAGCAGGGCCCGTGGGGTGAGGCAGACACTAACCGGGGAGCTGTTTTTT
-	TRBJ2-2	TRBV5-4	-	CASRVETGELFF	TGTGCCAGCAGGGTGGAAACCGGGGAGCTGTTTTTT
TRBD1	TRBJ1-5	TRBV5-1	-	CASSSGTGSLQPQHF	TGCGCCAGCAGCTCCGGGACAGGGAGCTTACAGCCCCAGCATTTT
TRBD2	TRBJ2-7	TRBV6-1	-	CASSEMDSGNYEQYF	TGTGCCAGCAGTGAAATGGATAGCGGGAACTACGAGCAGTACTTC
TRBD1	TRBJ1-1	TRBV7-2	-	CASSVRTGSSTEAFF	TGTGCCAGCAGCGTACGGACAGGGTCGAGCACTGAAGCTTTCTTT
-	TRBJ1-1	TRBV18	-	CASSPPKGWKMNTEAFF	TGTGCCAGCTCGCCACCAAAGGGTTGGAAGATGAACACTGAAGCTTTCTTT
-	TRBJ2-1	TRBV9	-	CASSVDPRINEQFF	TGTGCCAGCAGCGTAGACCCTAGGATCAATGAGCAGTTCTTC
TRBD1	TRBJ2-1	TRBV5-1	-	CASSRTGDQTYNEQFF	TGCGCCAGCAGCAGGACAGGGGACCAGACCTACAATGAGCAGTTCTTC
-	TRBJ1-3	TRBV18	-	CASDKRGPGNTIYF	TGTGCCAGCGACAAGAGGGGCCCTGGAAACACCATATATTTT
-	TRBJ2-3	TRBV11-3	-	CASSFGGNTDTQYF	TGTGCCAGCAGCTTTGGCGGGAACACAGATACGCAGTATTTT
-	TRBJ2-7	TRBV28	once	CATWGHVYEQYF	TGTGCCACCTGGGGACACGTCTACGAGCAGTACTTC
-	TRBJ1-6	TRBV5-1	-	CASSLKLQGEYNSPLHF	TGCGCCAGCAGCTTGAAATTACAGGGAGAATATAATTCACCCCTCCACTTT
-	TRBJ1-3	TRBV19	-	CASATGSSGNTIYF	TGTGCCAGTGCTACAGGAAGCTCTGGAAACACCATATATTTT
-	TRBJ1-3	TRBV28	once	CASSLGGGAHSGNTIYF	TGTGCCAGCAGTTTAGGCGGGGGGGCCCACTCTGGAAACACCATATATTTT
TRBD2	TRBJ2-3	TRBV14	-	CASSQERGLAGTDTQYF	TGTGCCAGCAGCCAAGAACGGGGACTAGCGGGCACAGATACGCAGTATTTT